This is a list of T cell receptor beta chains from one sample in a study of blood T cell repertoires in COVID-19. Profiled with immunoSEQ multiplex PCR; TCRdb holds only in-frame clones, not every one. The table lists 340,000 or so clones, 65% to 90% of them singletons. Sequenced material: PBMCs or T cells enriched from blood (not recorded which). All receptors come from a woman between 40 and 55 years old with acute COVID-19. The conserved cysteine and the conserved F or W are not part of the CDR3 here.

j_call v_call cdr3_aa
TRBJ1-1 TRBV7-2 ASSLRQGLNTEAF
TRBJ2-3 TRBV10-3 AISEQGFGTDTQY
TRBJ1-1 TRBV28 ASSFGRTTGTEAF
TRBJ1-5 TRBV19 ASRGTGISNQPQH
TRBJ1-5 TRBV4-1 ASSQDHSNQPQH
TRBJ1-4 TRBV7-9 ASSLLSGRGEKLF
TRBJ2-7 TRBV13 ASSLRRLAGGTYEQY
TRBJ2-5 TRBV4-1 ASSPLLLAGMYQETQY
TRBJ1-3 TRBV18 ASSPAASGNTIY
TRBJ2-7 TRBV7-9 ASSLNFVEQY
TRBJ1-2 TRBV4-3 ASSQDRVGYT
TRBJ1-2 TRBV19 ASSKKADRVYGYT
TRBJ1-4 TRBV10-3 AIMPGGAGEKLF
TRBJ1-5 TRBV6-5 ASTAGQGNQPQH
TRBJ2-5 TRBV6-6 ASSPRDRGRLETQY
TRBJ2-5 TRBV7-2 ASSLGPQGRETQY
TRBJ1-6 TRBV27 ASSSLEGGNSPLH
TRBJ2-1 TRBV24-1 ATSDSGGGNEQF
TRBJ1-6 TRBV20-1 SASSSFRGPLH
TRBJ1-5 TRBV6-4 ASSEGQFNQPQH
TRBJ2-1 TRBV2 ASSGGMGLGSSDEQF
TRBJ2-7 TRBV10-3 AISEHSGTGKYEQY
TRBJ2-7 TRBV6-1 ASSDDQRGRRDEQY
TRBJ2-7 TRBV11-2 ASSLGRLGSNYEQY
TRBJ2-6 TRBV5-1 ASSSQGSGANVLT
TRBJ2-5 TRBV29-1 SVGQQLLETQY
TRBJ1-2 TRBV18 ASSSFSGAPNYGYT
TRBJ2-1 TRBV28 ASTSPQSDEQF
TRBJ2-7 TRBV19 ASRRQAFGANEQY
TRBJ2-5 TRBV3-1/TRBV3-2 ASSPHPQETQY
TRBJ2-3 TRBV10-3 AIRETSGVTDTQY
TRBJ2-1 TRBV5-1 ASSFVGQGANEQF
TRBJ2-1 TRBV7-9 ASSWTGGNEQF
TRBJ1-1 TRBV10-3 AISPGQPLNTEAF
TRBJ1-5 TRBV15 ATSRVVYQPQH
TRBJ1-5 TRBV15 ATSTRDRGLVNQPQH
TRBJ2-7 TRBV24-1 ATSAAGQGSYYEQY
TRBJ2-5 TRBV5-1 ASSLGTVYQETQY
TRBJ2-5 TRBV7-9 ASSLISSGQETQY
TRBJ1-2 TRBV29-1 SVLGRDYGYT
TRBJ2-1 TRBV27 ASSLSRQSEQF
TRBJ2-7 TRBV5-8 ASSFQGVGSYEQY
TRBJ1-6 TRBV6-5 ASSYSGQADNSPLH
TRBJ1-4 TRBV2 ASSDWTVGEEKLF
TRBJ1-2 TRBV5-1 ASSDQGAGYGYT
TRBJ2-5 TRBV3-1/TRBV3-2 ASSQAVQGQAAN
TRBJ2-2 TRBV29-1 SVAGVAGELF
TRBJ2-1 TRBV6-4 ASSDRRSYNEQF
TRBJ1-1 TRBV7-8 ASSLPGGGTEAF
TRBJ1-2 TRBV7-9 ASSSTGIKRAYGYT
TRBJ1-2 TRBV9 ASSNLGTVGYT
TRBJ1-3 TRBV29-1 SVEDQQGATGNTIY
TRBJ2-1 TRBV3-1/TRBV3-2 ASSQDWLAGGNYNEQF
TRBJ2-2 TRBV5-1 ASSLGTGGTGELF